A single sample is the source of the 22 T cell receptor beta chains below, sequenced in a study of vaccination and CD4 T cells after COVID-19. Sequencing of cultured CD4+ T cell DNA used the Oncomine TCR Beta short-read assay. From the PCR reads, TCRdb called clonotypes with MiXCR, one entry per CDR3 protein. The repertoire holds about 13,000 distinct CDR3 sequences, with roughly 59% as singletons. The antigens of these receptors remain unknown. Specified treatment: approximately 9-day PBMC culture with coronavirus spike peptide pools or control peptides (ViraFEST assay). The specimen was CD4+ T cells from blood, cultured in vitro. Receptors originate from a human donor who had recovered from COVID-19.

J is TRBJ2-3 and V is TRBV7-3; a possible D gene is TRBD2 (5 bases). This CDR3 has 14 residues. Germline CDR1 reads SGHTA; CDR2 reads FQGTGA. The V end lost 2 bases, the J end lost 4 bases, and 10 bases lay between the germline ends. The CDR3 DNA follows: TGTGCCAGCAGCTTATCTTGGACTTCAGATACGCAGTATTTT. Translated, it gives CASSLSWTSDTQYF.

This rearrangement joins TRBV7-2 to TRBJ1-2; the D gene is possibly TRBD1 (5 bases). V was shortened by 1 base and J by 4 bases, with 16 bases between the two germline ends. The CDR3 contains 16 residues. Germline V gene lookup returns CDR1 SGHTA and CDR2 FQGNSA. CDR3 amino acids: CASSLVLHRTIYGYTF. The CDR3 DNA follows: TGTGCCAGCAGCTTAGTTTTGCACAGGACTATCTATGGCTACACCTTC.

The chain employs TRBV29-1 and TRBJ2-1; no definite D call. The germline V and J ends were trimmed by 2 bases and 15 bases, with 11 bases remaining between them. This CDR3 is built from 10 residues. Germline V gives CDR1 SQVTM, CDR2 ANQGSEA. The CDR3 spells CSVELSGRFF. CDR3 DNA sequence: TGCAGCGTTGAATTATCAGGTCGGTTCTTC.

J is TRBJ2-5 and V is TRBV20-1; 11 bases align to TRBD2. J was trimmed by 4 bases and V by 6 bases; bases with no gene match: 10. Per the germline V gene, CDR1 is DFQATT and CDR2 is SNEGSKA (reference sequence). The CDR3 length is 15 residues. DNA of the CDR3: TGCAGTGCCCACTTAGCGGGAGGGCCGGGAGAGACCCAGTACTTC. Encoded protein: CSAHLAGGPGETQYF.

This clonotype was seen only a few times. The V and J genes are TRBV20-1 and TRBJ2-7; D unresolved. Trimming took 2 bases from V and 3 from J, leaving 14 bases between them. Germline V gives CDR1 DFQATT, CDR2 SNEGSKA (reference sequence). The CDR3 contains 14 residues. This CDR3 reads CSARNSVGHYEQYF. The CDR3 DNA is TGCAGTGCTAGAAATTCAGTTGGGCACTACGAGCAGTACTTC.

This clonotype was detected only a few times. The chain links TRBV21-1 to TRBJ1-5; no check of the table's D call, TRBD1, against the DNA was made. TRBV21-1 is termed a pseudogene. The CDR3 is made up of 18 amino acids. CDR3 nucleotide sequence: TGTGCCAGCAGCAGGAGTTCCACCGGGGCAGAGGGCAATCAGCCCCAGCATTTT. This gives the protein CASSRSSTGAEGNQPQHF.

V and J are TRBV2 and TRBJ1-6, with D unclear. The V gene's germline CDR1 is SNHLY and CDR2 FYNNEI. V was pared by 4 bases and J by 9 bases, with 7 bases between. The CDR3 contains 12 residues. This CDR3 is CASSVEASPLHF. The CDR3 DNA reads TGTGCCAGCAGTGTAGAAGCTTCACCCCTCCACTTT.

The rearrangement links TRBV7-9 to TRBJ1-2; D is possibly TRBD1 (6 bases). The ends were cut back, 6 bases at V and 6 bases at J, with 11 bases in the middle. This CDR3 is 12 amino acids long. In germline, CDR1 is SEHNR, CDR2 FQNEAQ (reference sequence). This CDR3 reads CASRRGADGYTF. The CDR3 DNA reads TGTGCCAGCAGGCGGGGGGCTGATGGCTACACCTTC.

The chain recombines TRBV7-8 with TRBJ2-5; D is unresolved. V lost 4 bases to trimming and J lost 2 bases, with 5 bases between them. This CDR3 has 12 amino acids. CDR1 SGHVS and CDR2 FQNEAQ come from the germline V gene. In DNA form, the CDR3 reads TGTGCCAGCAGCTCGTTTCAAGAGACCCAGTACTTC. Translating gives CASSSFQETQYF.

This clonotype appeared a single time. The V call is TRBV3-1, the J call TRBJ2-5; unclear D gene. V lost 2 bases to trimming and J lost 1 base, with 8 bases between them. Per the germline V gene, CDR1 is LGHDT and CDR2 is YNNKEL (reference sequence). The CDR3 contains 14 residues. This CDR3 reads CASSQTMGQETQYF. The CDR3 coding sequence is TGTGCCAGCAGCCAAACGATGGGCCAAGAGACCCAGTACTTC.

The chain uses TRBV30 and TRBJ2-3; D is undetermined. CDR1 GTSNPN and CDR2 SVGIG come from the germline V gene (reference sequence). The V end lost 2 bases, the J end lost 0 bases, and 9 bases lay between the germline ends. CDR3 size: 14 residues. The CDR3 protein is CAWSSGPSTDTQYF. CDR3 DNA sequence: TGTGCCTGGAGTTCCGGGCCGAGCACAGATACGCAGTATTTT.

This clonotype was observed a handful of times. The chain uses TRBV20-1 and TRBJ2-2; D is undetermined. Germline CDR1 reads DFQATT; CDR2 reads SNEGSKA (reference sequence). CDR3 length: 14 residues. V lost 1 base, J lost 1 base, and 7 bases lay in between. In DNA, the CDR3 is TGCAGTGCTAGAGGGCCTCTGAACACCGGGGAGCTGTTTTTT. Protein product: CSARGPLNTGELFF.

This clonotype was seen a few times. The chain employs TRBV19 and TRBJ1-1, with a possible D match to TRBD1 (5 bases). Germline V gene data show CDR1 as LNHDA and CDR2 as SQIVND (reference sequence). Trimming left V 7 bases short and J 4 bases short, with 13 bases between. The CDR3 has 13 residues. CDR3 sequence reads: CASINTRGTEAFF. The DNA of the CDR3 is TGTGCCAGTATAAATACGAGGGGCACTGAAGCTTTCTTT.

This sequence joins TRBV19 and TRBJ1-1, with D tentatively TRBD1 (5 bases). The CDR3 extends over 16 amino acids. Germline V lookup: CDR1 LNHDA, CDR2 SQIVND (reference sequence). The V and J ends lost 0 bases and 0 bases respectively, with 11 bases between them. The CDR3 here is CASSIETGGLNTEAFF. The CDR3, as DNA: TGTGCCAGTAGTATAGAAACCGGGGGACTGAACACTGAAGCTTTCTTT.

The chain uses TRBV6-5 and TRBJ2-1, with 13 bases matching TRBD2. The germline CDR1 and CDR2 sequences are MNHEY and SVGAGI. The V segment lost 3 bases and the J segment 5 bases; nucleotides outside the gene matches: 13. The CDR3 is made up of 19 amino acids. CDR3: CASSYPTFRTSGSHNEQFF. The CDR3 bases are TGTGCCAGCAGTTATCCTACCTTCCGGACTAGCGGGAGCCACAATGAGCAGTTCTTC.

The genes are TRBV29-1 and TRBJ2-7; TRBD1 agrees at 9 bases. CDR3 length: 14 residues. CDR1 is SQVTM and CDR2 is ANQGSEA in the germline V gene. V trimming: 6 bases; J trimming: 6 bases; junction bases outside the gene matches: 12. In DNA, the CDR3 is TGCAGCGTCGCCCCCGGGACAGGGTTCTCCGAGCAGTACTTC. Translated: CSVAPGTGFSEQYF.

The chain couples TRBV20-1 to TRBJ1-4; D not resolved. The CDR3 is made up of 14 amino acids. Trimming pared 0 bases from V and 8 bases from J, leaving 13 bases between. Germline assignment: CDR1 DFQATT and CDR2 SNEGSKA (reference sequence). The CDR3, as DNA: TGCAGTGCTAGAGACTCAGGAGACCGGGAAAAACTGTTTTTT. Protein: CSARDSGDREKLFF.

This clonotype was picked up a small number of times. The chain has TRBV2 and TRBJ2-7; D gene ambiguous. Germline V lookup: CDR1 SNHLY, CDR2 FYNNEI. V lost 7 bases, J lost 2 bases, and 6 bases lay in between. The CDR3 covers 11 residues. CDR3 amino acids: CASMGTYEQYF. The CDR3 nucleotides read TGTGCCAGCATGGGGACCTACGAGCAGTACTTC.

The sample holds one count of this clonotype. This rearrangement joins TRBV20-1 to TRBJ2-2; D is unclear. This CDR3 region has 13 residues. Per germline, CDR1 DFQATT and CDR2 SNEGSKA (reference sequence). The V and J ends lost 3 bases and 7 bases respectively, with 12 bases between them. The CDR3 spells CSASGYLSGELFF. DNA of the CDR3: TGCAGTGCTAGTGGTTATCTTAGCGGGGAGCTGTTTTTT.

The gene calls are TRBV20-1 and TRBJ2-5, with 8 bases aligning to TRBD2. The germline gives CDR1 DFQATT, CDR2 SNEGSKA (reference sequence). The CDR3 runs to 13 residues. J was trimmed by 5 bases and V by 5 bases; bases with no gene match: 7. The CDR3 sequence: CSAPGLAGETQYF. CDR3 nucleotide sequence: TGCAGTGCTCCCGGACTAGCAGGCGAGACCCAGTACTTC.

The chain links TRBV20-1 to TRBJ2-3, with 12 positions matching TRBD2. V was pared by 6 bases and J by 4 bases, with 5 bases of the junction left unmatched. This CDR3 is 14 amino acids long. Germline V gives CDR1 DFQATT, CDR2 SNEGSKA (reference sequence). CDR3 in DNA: TGCAGTGCACGACTAGCGGGAGCTTCAGATACGCAGTATTTT. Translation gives CSARLAGASDTQYF.

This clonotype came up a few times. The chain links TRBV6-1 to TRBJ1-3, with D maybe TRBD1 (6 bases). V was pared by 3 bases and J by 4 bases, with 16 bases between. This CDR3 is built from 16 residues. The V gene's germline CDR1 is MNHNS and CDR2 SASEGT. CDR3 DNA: TGTGCCAGCAGTGAGCCAGGGGAAGGTTTGGGAAACACCATATATTTT. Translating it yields CASSEPGEGLGNTIYF.